This TCR beta chain was recovered during a study of T-cell memory formation after mild COVID-19. Each CDR3 protein is one row after TCRdb ran MiXCR on the 5' RACE reads. The sample lists roughly 250,000 distinct CDR3 sequences, 16% occurring once. CDR3 size: 13 residues. Germline V CDR1 and CDR2: SGHRS, YFSETQ. The V and J ends lost 0 bases and 10 bases respectively, with 8 bases between them. This clonotype originated in a man between 18 and 35 years old who had mild COVID-19 (a few samples of this study predate the infection). Cell type and time point are not known. The specimen was PBMCs or a T cell subset sorted from them (not recorded which). This chain uses TRBV5-1 with TRBJ1-6; D is unclear. CDR3 nucleotides: TGCGCCAGCAGCTTGGGGGAGGAATCACCCCTCCACTTT. This codes for CASSLGEESPLHF.